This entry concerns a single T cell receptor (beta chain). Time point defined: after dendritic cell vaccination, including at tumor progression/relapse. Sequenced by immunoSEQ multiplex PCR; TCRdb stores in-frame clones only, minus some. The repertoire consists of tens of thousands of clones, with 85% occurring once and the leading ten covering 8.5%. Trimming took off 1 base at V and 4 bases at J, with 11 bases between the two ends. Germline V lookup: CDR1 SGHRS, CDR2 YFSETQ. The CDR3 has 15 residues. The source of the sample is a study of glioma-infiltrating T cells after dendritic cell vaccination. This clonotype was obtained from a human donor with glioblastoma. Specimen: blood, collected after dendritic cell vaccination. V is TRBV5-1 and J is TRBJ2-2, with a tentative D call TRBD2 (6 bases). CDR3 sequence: CASSLREVGTGELFF. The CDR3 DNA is TGCGCCAGCAGCTTGAGGGAGGTTGGCACCGGGGAGCTGTTTTTT.